This is a list of T cell receptor beta chains from one sample in a study of glioma-infiltrating T cells. TCRdb independently ran MiXCR on the multiplex PCR reads; one entry per CDR3 protein. The sample holds approximately 400,000 distinct CDR3 sequences; less than 50% are singletons and the top ten take 12%. The sequencing sample was made of glioma tissue, nonneoplastic brain tissue, or PBMCs (not recorded which). Receptor source: a human donor with low-grade glioma or glioblastoma, undergoing nonglioma brain surgery, or in good health (not recorded which). CDR3s leave out the opening cysteine and the closing phenylalanine or tryptophan. D genes are given only for firm matches. Size values are once, few and many counts, or a class for expanded clones, and some rows have none.

clone size | V gene | CDR3 length | D gene | CDR3 protein
many | TRBV12-3/TRBV12-4 | 11 | - | ASSQLAPDTQY
- | TRBV4-1 | 14 | TRBD2 | ASSQVAGGPTGELF
- | TRBV27 | 12 | - | ASIGSLGNQPQH
few | TRBV12-3/TRBV12-4 | 15 | TRBD1 | ASSPWDRGVSYNEQF
- | TRBV7-2 | 13 | - | ASSVTGPSYSEQF
- | TRBV5-5 | 13 | - | ASSLAPVSTGTQY
- | TRBV20-1 | 13 | - | SARVGGGSCNEQF
many | TRBV6-2/TRBV6-3 | 14 | TRBD1 | ASSYSDRGPNTEAF
few | TRBV20-1 | 12 | TRBD1 | SAFDRGGTGELF
many | TRBV28 | 11 | - | ASSFRGLYGYT
many | TRBV20-1 | 11 | - | SASRRGNQPQH
many | TRBV27 | 11 | - | ASSFGWDSEAF